The clone carrying this T cell receptor beta chain was counted between two and nine times. These data are taken from a study of blood T cell repertoires in COVID-19. Background on the study: From T cells, B-cell-depleted T cells, or PBMCs came the material, which was cDNA or gDNA.

In the original processing: Amplification from reference gene primers served as the basis for estimated nucleated cell counts. Sequencing was performed with immunoSEQ multiplex PCR; in TCRdb, only in-frame clones are kept and a portion is missing. That table is the source of V, J and clone size, and D and trimming were worked out from the DNA. The sample includes 490,000 or so clones, roughly nine tenths of them seen just once. V was clipped by 6 bases and J by 3 bases, with 6 bases between them. This CDR3 is 12 amino acids long. The chain links TRBV12-3 or TRBV12-4 to TRBJ2-1; D is ambiguous. The sequenced sample consisted of PBMCs or T cells enriched from blood (not recorded which). This TCR derives from a woman aged 60-75 years who had recovered from COVID-19. Here the CDR3 reads CASRPGYNEQFF. DNA for the CDR3: TGTGCCAGCAGGCCCGGCTACAATGAGCAGTTCTTC.